This is a list of T cell receptor beta chains from one sample in a study of PD-1 blockade in classical Hodgkin lymphoma. Data came from immunoSEQ multiplex PCR; TCRdb stores just in-frame clones and leaves some out. The table records 45,000 to 55,000 clones, more than 65% of them present only once. The sequencing here drew on peripheral blood mononuclear cells (PBMCs), taken at baseline. These receptors were obtained from a human donor with classical Hodgkin lymphoma. Each CDR3 is given with its conserved first and last residue. Fields, in order: clone size, J gene, V gene, D gene, CDR3 DNA, CDR3 protein. D genes are given only for firm matches. A clone size is listed for some rows: how often the clone was seen (once, few, many), or a class if it is expanded.

. TRBJ1-5 TRBV4-1 . TGCGCCAGCAGCCAAGATGGACAGATTAATCAGCCCCAGCATTTT CASSQDGQINQPQHF
. TRBJ2-4 TRBV10-3 TRBD2 TGTGCCATCAGCGAGGGTGCTAGCGGGCCGGGAGCCAAAAACATTCAGTACTTC CAISEGASGPGAKNIQYF
. TRBJ2-7 TRBV18 TRBD2 TGTGCCAGTTTCGGACAGACTAGCGGGTCTACGTTCCCCCCCTACGAGCAGTACTTC CASFGQTSGSTFPPYEQYF
. TRBJ1-1 TRBV7-9 TRBD1 TGTGCCAGCAGCCCGGGACAGGGAAGAAAGGCTTTCTTT CASSPGQGRKAFF
. TRBJ2-1 TRBV19 TRBD2 TGTGCCAGTATCGCGGCGGGAGGAAAGAATGAGCAGTTCTTC CASIAAGGKNEQFF
. TRBJ2-7 TRBV4-2 TRBD2 TGTGCCAGCAGCCAGGAAATCCCGAGACTAGCGCGCACCTACGAGCAGTACTTC CASSQEIPRLARTYEQYF
. TRBJ2-3 TRBV7-2 . TGTGCCAGCAGGTCGGGGTTTAGCACAGATACGCAGTATTTT CASRSGFSTDTQYF
. TRBJ1-2 TRBV27 . TGTGCCAGCAGCTTTTCGACCTTACAGGGTGGCTACACCTTC CASSFSTLQGGYTF
many TRBJ1-1 TRBV7-2 . TGTGCCAGCAGCTTTTCAGGGCCGGGAACTGAAGCTTTCTTT CASSFSGPGTEAFF
. TRBJ2-1 TRBV27 TRBD2 TGTGCCAGCAATGGGATTAGCGGGAGGATATTGCCCTACAATGAGCAGTTCTTC CASNGISGRILPYNEQFF
. TRBJ2-7 TRBV19 . TGTGCCAGTACCCCTGACTTCCCAAAGTTTCACGAGCAGTACTTC CASTPDFPKFHEQYF
. TRBJ2-1 TRBV7-9 . TGTGCCAGCAGCTTACACAATGAGCAGTTCTTC CASSLHNEQFF
. TRBJ1-5 TRBV10-2 . TGCGCCAGCAGTGAGTCGAGCCCCAGCCCCCAGCATTTT CASSESSPSPQHF
. TRBJ2-5 TRBV27 TRBD2 TGTGCCAGCAGTTTATACGGGGGGGAGACCCAGTACTTC CASSLYGGETQYF
. TRBJ2-2 TRBV9 TRBD1 TGTGCCAGCAGCGAAGAGACAGGGGAATTCGCCGGGGAGCTGTTTTTT CASSEETGEFAGELFF
. TRBJ2-1 TRBV30 . TGTGCCTGGAGTGTAGGCCGGCTGAGCTCCTACAATGAGCAGTTCTTC CAWSVGRLSSYNEQFF
. TRBJ2-1 TRBV5-6 . TGTGCCAGCAGCTATACGAAAGTAAGAAAGGGCAACAATGAGCAGTTCTTC CASSYTKVRKGNNEQFF
. TRBJ1-3 TRBV9 . TGTGCCAGCAGCGTAGAGGCGCAGGCTAAGGCTGGAAACACCATATATTTT CASSVEAQAKAGNTIYF
. TRBJ1-1 TRBV6-6 . TGTGCCAGCACCACAAGCGGCCTCTACACTGAAGCTTTCTTT CASTTSGLYTEAFF
. TRBJ1-3 TRBV5-1 TRBD1 TGCGCCAGCAGCGTACGGGACAGTGGCTCTGGAAACACCATATATTTT CASSVRDSGSGNTIYF
once TRBJ2-5 TRBV10-3 TRBD1 TGTGCCATCAGCCGGACAGGTCAACAGGAGACCCAGTACTTC CAISRTGQQETQYF
few TRBJ1-1 TRBV19 . TGTGCCAGCGTAAAGAGCACTGAAGCTTTCTTT CASVKSTEAFF